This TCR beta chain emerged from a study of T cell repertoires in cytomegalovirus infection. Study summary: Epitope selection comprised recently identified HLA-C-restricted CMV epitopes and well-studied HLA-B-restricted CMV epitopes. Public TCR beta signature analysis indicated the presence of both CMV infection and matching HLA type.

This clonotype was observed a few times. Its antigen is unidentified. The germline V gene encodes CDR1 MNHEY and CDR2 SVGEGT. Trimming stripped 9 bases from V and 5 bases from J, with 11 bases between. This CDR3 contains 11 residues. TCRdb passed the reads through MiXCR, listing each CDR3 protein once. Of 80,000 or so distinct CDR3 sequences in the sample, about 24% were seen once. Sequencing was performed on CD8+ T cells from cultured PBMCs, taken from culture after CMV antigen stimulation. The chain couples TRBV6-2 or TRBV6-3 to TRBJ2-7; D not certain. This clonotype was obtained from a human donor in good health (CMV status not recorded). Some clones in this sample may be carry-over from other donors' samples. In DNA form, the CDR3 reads TGTGCCAGTACGTTCGGAAACGAGCAGTACTTC. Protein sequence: CASTFGNEQYF.